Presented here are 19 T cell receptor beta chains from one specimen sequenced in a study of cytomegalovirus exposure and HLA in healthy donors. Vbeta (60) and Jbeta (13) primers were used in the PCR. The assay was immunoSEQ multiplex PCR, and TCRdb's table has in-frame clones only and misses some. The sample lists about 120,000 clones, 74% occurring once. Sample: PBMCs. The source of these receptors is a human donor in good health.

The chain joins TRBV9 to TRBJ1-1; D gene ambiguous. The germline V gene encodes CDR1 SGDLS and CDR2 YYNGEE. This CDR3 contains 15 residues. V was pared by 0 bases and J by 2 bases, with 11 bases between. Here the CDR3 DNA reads TGTGCCAGCAGCGTAGAGGCGACACCAAACACTGAAGCTTTCTTT. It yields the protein CASSVEATPNTEAFF.

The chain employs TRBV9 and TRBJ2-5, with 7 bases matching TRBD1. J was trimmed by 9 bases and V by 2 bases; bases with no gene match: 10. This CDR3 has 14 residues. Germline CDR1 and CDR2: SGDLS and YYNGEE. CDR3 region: CASSVGTDGAAQYF. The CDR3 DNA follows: TGTGCCAGCAGCGTCGGGACAGATGGGGCGGCCCAGTACTTC.

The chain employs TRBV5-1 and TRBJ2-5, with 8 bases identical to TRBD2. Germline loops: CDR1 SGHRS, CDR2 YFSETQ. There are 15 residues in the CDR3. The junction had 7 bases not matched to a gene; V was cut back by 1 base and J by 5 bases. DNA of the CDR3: TGCGCCAGCAGCTTGACGGGGGGGCTTATGGAGACCCAGTACTTC. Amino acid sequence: CASSLTGGLMETQYF.

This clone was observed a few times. The CDR3 reads CASSQGLANEKLFF. The CDR3 nucleotides read TGTGCCAGCAGTCAGGGGTTAGCTAATGAAAAACTGTTTTTT. V and J are TRBV5-4 and TRBJ1-4, with D possibly matching TRBD1 (6 bases). Germline CDR1 reads SGHNT; CDR2 reads YYREEE (reference sequence). The ends were cut back, 5 bases at V and 3 bases at J, with 11 bases in the middle. This CDR3 contains 14 residues.

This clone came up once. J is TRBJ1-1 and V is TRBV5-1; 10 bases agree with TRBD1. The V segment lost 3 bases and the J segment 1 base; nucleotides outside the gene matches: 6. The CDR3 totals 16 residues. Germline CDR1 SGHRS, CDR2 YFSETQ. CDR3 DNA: TGCGCCAGCAGCTATCGACAGGGGGCTAGGAACACTGAAGCTTTCTTT. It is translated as CASSYRQGARNTEAFF.

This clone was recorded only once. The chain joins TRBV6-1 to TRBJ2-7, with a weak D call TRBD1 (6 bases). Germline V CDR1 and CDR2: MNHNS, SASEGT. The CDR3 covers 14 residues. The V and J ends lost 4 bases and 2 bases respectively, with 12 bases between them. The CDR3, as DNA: TGTGCCAGCAGTGGAACAGGGTATGCCTACGAGCAGTACTTC. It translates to CASSGTGYAYEQYF.

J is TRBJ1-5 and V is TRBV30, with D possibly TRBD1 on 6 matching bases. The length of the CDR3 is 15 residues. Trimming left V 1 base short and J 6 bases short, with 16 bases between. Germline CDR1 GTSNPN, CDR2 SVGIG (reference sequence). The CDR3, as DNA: TGTGCCTGGAGTGCGGAACAGGGCGCGATTCAGCCCCAGCATTTT. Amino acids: CAWSAEQGAIQPQHF.

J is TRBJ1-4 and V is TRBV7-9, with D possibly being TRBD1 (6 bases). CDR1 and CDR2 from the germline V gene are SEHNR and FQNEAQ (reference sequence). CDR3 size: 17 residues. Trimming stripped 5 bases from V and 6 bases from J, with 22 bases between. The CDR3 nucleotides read TGTGCCAGCAGCCGTAAAAGACAGGTTGGGTTGGATGAAAAACTGTTTTTT. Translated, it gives CASSRKRQVGLDEKLFF.

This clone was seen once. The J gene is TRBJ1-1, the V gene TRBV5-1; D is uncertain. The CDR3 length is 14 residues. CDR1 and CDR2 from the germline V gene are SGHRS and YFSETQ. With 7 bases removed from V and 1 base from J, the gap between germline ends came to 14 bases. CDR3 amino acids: CASRQDSGNTEAFF. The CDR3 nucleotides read TGCGCCAGCCGCCAAGATTCGGGGAACACTGAAGCTTTCTTT.

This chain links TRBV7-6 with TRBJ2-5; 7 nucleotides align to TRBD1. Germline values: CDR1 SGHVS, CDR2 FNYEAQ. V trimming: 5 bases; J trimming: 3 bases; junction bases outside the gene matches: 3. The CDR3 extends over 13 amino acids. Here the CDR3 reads CASSRGTEETQYF. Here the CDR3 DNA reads TGTGCCAGCAGCCGAGGGACAGAAGAGACCCAGTACTTC.

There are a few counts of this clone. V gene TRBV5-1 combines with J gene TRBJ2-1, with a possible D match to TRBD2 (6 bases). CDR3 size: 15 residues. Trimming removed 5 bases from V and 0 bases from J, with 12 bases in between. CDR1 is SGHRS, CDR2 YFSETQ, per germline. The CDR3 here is CASRGTHGSYNEQFF. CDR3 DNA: TGCGCCAGCAGGGGGACTCATGGCTCCTACAATGAGCAGTTCTTC.

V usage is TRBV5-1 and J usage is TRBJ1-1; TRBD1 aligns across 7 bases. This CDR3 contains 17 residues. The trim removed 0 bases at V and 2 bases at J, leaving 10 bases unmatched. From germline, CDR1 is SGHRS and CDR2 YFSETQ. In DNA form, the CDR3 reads TGCGCCAGCAGCTTGGCGTTCTCAAGGGGGCGAAACACTGAAGCTTTCTTT. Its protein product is CASSLAFSRGRNTEAFF.

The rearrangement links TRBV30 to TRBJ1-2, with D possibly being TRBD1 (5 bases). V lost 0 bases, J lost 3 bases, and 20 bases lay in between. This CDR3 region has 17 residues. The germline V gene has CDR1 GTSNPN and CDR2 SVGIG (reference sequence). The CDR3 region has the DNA TGTGCCTGGAGTGTAGCCAAGGGTCAGGGCTCGGACTATGGCTACACCTTC. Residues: CAWSVAKGQGSDYGYTF.

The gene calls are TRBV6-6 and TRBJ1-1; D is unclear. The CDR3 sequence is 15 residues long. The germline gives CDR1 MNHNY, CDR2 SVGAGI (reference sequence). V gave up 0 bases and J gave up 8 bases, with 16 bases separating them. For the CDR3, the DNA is TGTGCCAGCAGTTACTCGGAAGGACTTGTTTCCGAAGCTTTCTTT. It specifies CASSYSEGLVSEAFF.

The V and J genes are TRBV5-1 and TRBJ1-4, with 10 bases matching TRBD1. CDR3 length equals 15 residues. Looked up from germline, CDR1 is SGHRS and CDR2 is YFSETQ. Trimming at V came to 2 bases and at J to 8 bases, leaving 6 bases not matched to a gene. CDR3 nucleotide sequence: TGCGCCAGCAGCTTAGTGGGACAGGGGATCGAAAAACTGTTTTTT. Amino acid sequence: CASSLVGQGIEKLFF.

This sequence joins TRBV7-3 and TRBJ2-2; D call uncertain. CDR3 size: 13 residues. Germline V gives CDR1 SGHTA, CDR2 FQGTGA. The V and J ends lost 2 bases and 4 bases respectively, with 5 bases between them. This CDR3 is CASSLSVTGELFF. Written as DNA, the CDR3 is TGTGCCAGCAGCTTATCAGTCACCGGGGAGCTGTTTTTT. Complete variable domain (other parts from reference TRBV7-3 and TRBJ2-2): GAGVSQTPSNKVTEKGKYVELRCDPISGHTALYWYRQSLGQGPEFLIYFQGTGAADDSGLPNDRFFAVRPEGSVSTLKIQRTERGDSAVYLCASSLSVTGELFFGEGSRLTVL.

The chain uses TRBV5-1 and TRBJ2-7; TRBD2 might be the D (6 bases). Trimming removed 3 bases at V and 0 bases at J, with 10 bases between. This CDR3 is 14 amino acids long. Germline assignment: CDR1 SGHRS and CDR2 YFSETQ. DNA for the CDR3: TGCGCCAGCAGCTGGGACTCTAGCTCCTACGAGCAGTACTTC. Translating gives CASSWDSSSYEQYF.

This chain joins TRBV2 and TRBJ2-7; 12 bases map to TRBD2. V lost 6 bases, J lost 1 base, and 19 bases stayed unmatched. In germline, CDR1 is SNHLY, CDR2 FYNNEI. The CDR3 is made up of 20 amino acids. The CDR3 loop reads CASREYRTSGVKRGSYEQYF. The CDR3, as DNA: TGTGCCAGCAGGGAATACAGGACTAGCGGGGTGAAAAGGGGGTCCTACGAGCAGTACTTC.

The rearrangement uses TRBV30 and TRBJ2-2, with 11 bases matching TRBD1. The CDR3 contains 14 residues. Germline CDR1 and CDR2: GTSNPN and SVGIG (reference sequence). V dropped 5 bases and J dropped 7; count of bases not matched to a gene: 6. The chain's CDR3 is CAWDRTGGIGELFF. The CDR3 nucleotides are TGTGCCTGGGATCGGACAGGGGGCATCGGGGAGCTGTTTTTT.